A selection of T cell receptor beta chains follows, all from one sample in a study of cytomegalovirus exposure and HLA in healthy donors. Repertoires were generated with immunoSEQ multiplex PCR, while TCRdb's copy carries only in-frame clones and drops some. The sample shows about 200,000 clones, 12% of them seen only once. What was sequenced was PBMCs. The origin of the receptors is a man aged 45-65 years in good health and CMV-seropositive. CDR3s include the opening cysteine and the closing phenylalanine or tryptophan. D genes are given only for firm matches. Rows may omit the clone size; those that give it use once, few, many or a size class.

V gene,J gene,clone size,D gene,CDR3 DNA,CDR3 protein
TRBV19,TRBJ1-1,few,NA,TGTGCCAGTAAGGTCGGACAGCACCTCAATGAAGCTTTCTTT,CASKVGQHLNEAFF
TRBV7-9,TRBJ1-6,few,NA,TGTGCCAGCAGCTTAGAGGGGACAACCCTCCGCTTT,CASSLEGTTLRF
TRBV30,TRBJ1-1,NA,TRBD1,TGTGCCTGGATCCACAGGGGGATTAACGATGAAGCTTTCTTT,CAWIHRGINDEAFF
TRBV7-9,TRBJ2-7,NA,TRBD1,TGTGCCAGCAGCTTAGCCGAATACCGGGACAGTCCCTCCTACGAGCAGTACTTC,CASSLAEYRDSPSYEQYF
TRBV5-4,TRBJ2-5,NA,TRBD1,TGTGCCAGCAGCCCTACCCGGACAGGGAGGGAGACCCAGTACTTC,CASSPTRTGRETQYF
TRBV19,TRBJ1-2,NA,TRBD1,TGTGCCAGTAGTCCGGGACAGTGGCTTTTAGGCTACACCTTC,CASSPGQWLLGYTF
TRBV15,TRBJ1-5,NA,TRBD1,TGTGCCACCAGCAGAGATCCCGGGGGACAGGCGATGGACCAGCCCCAGCATTTT,CATSRDPGGQAMDQPQHF
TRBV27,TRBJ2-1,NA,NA,TGTGCCAGCAGTTCTGCCAGTACCTACAATGAGCAGTTCTTC,CASSSASTYNEQFF
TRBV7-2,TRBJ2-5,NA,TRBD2,TGTGCCAGCAGCTTGCTAGCGGGGGGGCCAGAGGGGACCCAGTACTTC,CASSLLAGGPEGTQYF
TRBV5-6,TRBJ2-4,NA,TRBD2,TGTGCCAGCAGCTTGGGTAGCGGGGTGGCCAAAAACATTCAGTACTTC,CASSLGSGVAKNIQYF
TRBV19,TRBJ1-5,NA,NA,TGTGCCAGTAGTCCTCGATTTGCAGCCGGGGAGTATAGCAATCAGCCCCAGCATTTT,CASSPRFAAGEYSNQPQHF
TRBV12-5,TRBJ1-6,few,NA,TGTGCTAGTGGTTTGGGAGGAGGGGCGTATTCACCCCTCCACTTT,CASGLGGGAYSPLHF
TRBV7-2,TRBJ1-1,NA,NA,TGTGCCAGCAGCGCCGGGGTATACACTGAAGCTTTCTTT,CASSAGVYTEAFF
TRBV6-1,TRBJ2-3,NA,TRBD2,TGTGCCAGCAGTGTGATACTAGCGGATACGCAGTATTTT,CASSVILADTQYF
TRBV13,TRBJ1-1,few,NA,TGTGCCAGCAGCTTATACGGAGGAGACGAAGCTTTCTTT,CASSLYGGDEAFF
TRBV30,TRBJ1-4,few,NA,TGTGCCTGGAGTGTACCCCACGGGGAGGGGGAAAAACTGTTTTTT,CAWSVPHGEGEKLFF
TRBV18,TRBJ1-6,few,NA,TGTGCCAGCTCACCGGACAGCTTAAATTCACCCCTCCACTTT,CASSPDSLNSPLHF
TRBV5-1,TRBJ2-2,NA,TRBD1,TGCGCCAGCAGCTTGAATACACAGGGGGGTATCACCGGGGAGCTGTTTTTT,CASSLNTQGGITGELFF
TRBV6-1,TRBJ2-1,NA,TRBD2,TGTGCCAGCATGACTAGCGGGGGGTACAATGAGCAGTTCTTC,CASMTSGGYNEQFF
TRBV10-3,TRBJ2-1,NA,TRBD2,TGTGCCGCCCGGGGGGTAGCCGGGCACAATGAGCAGTTCTTC,CAARGVAGHNEQFF
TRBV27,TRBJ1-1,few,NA,TGTGCCAGCAACCGAAATGGGGGCTCCAACACTGAAGCTTTCTTT,CASNRNGGSNTEAFF
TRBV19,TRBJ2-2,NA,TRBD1,TGTGCCAGTAGTCCGACAGGGCTTAAGATTGTCGGGGAGCTGTTTTTT,CASSPTGLKIVGELFF
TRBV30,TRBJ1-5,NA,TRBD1,TGTGCCTGGAGTGGACAGGGCGATCAGCCCCAGCATTTT,CAWSGQGDQPQHF
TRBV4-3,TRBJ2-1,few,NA,TGCGCCAGCAGCCAAGTTTCAGGGGCCGGCAATGAGCAGTTCTTC,CASSQVSGAGNEQFF
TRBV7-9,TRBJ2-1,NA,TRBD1,TGTGCCAGCAGCCTAACAGGGGCTACCTACAATGAGCAGTTCTTC,CASSLTGATYNEQFF
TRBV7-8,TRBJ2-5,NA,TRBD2,TGTGCCAGCAGCCCCCGTGGAAGCGGGGCTTGGGAGACCCAGTACTTC,CASSPRGSGAWETQYF
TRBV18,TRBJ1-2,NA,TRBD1,TGTGCCAGCTCACCAGGAATCGACAGGGTTTATGGCTACACCTTC,CASSPGIDRVYGYTF
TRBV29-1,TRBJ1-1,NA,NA,TGCAGCGTTGAAATTGGCAGGGGTCGCACTGAAGCTTTCTTT,CSVEIGRGRTEAFF
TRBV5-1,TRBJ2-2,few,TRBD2,TGCGCCAGCAAAGATCAGCGGGGGAGTGTCACCGGGGAGCTGTTTTTT,CASKDQRGSVTGELFF
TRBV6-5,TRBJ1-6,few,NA,TGTGCCAGCAGGCCCGGGACAAGCAATAATTCACCCCTCCACTTT,CASRPGTSNNSPLHF
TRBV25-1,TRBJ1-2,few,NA,TGTGCCAGCAGTGAACCCAACAGGGTTGGCTACACCTTC,CASSEPNRVGYTF
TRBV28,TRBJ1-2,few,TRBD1,TGTGCCAGCACCCCGACAGGGAAGGATGGCTACACCTTC,CASTPTGKDGYTF
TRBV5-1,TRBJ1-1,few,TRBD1,TGCGCCAGCAGCTTGGGGCAGGGGGCGCTCACTGAAGCTTTCTTT,CASSLGQGALTEAFF
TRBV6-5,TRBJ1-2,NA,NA,TGTGCCAGCAGTCTCTCGGGGGGGTATAATGGCTACACCTTC,CASSLSGGYNGYTF
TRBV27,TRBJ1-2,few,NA,TGTGCCAGCAGCCCGGACAGATCTAACTATGGCTACACCTTC,CASSPDRSNYGYTF
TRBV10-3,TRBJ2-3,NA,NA,TGTGCCATCAGTGAGGGCCCATTCCCAGATACGCAGTATTTT,CAISEGPFPDTQYF
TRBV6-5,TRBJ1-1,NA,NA,TGTGCCAGCAGGATTGGGAGCACTGAAGCTTTCTTT,CASRIGSTEAFF
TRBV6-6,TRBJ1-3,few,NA,TGTGCCACCGGAACCGGGAACCCCATATATTTT,CATGTGNPIYF
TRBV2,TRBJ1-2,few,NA,TGTGCCAGCAGTGACAACTATGGTTACACCTTC,CASSDNYGYTF
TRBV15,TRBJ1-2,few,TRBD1,TGTGCCACCAGCAGCACAGATTCGGACAGGGGATCCTACTATGGCTACACCTTC,CATSSTDSDRGSYYGYTF
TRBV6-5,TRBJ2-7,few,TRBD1,TGTGCCAGCAGTTACCGGACAGGGGACGAGCAGTACTTC,CASSYRTGDEQYF